This TCR beta chain was sequenced for a study of blood T cell repertoires in COVID-19. The CDR3 has 13 residues. Trimming pared 6 bases from V and 0 bases from J, leaving 6 bases between. The protocol was immunoSEQ multiplex PCR, while the TCRdb copy is restricted to in-frame clones and leaves out a portion. The data contain 40,000 to 65,000 clones, approximately 90% of them singletons. Sequences were obtained from peripheral blood. The chain joins TRBV12-3 or TRBV12-4 to TRBJ1-5; D remains ambiguous. The receptor was isolated from a man aged 80 or over with acute or convalescent COVID-19. The CDR3 DNA reads TGTGCCAGCAGCTCAGATAGCAATCAGCCCCAGCATTTT. Residues: CASSSDSNQPQHF.